The sequence of this T cell receptor beta chain was determined in a study of T cells after somatic rescue of genetic block. In germline, CDR1 is SGHRS, CDR2 YFSETQ. The V and J ends lost 0 bases and 5 bases, in that order; junction bases with no gene match: 2. This CDR3 has 14 amino acids. In this sample, this clone turned up a few times. Profiling relied on immunoSEQ multiplex PCR, and the TCRdb table lists in-frame clones only, not all of them. The table has about 11,000 clones, under 80% seen once. The specimen sequenced was peripheral blood mononuclear cells (PBMCs). The receptor was isolated from a boy aged 5-17 years. This chain uses TRBV5-1 with TRBJ2-5, with 9 nucleotides matching TRBD2. The CDR3 region is CASSLGLAGETQYF. The DNA for the CDR3 is TGCGCCAGCAGCTTGGGGCTAGCGGGGGAGACCCAGTACTTC.